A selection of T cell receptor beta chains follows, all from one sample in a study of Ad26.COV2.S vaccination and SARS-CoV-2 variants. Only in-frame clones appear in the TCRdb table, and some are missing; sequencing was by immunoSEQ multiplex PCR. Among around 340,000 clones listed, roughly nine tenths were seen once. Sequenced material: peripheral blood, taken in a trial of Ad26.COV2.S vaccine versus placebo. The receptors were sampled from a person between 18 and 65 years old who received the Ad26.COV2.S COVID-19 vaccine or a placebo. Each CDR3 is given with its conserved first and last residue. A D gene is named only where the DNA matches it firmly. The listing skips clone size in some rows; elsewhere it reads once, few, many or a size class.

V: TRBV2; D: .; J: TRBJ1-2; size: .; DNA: TGTGCCAGCAGTGTCTCCAGTCGCTATGGCTACACCTTC; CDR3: CASSVSSRYGYTF
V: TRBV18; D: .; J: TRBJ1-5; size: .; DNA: TGTGCCAGCTCACCCTTCACCAATCAGCCCCAGCATTTT; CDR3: CASSPFTNQPQHF
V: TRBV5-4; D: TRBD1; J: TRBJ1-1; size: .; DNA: TGTGCCAGCACCTCGGACAGGGGTTCGTTAGGCACTGAAGCTTTCTTT; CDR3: CASTSDRGSLGTEAFF
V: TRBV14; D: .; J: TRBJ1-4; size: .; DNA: TGTGCCAGCAGCCCTGGGGGGGGTGAAAAACTGTTTTTT; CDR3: CASSPGGGEKLFF
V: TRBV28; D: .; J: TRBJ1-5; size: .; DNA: TGTGCCAGCATCCAGGGGTATAGCAATCAGCCCCAGCATTTT; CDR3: CASIQGYSNQPQHF
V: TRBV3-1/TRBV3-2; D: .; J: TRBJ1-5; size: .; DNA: TGTGCCAGCAGCCAAGATACGGACCTGGGACGCAATCAGCCCCAGCATTTT; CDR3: CASSQDTDLGRNQPQHF
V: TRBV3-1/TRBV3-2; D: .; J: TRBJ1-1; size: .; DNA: TGTGCCAGCCCCCCCGGGGAGTCTGAAGCTTTCTTT; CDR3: CASPPGESEAFF
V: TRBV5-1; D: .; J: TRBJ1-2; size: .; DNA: TGCGCCAGCAGCTTGGCTCCAAGCGATGGCTACACCTTC; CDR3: CASSLAPSDGYTF
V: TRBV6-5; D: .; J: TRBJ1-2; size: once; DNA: TGTGCCAGCAGTTACTCCGGAAAGATGAGCTACACCTTC; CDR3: CASSYSGKMSYTF
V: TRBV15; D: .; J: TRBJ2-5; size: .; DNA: TGTGCCACCAGACAACCAGTGATCCAAGAGACCCAGTACTTC; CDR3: CATRQPVIQETQYF
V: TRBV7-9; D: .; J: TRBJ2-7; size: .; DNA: TGTGCCAGCAGCCACCAGGGAAACCGGTACGAGCAGTACTTC; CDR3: CASSHQGNRYEQYF
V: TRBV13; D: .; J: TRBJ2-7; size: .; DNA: TGTGCCAGCAGCTTAGGCTCCTTCGAGACAAGCTCCTACGAGCAGTACTTC; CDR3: CASSLGSFETSSYEQYF
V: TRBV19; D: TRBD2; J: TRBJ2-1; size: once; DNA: TGTGCCAGTATAGCCGTGGCGGGGGGGAATGAGCAGTTCTTC; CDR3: CASIAVAGGNEQFF
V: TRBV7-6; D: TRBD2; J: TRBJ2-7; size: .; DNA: TGTGCCAGCAGCTCCCGGGAGGGGCTTCCCTACGAGCAGTACTTC; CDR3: CASSSREGLPYEQYF
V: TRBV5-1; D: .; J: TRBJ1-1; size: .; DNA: TGCGCCAGCAGCTCGGGACGGCCGGACACTGAAGCTTTCTTT; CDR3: CASSSGRPDTEAFF
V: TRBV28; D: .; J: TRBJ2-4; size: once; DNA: TGTGCCATCCAGGGAACTTTAGCCAAAAACATTCAGTACTTC; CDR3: CAIQGTLAKNIQYF
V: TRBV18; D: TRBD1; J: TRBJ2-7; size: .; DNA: TGTGCCAGCTTACGGCCGGGACAGAACCTAGAGCAGTACTTC; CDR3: CASLRPGQNLEQYF
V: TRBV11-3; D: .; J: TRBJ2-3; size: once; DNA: TGTGCCAGCAGCTTCCAATACTCCTACGGCACAGATACGCAGTATTTT; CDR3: CASSFQYSYGTDTQYF
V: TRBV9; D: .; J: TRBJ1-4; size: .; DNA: TGTGCCAGCAGCGTAGTCGGTACGGATGAAAAACTGTTTTTT; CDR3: CASSVVGTDEKLFF
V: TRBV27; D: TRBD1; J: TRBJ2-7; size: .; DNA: TGTGCCAGCAGTTTCGACAGGGCAACCTACGAGCAGTACTTC; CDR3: CASSFDRATYEQYF
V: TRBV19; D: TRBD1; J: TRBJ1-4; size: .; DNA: TGTGCCAGTAGTCCGACAGGGGGCGTTTGGGAAAAACTGTTTTTT; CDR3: CASSPTGGVWEKLFF
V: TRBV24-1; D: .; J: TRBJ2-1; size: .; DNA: TGTGCCACCAGTGATTCCGCTAGCTCCTACAATGAGCAGTTCTTC; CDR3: CATSDSASSYNEQFF
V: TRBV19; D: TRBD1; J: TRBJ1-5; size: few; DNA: TGTGCCAGTAGTCGGGACAGGGGCTTTAGCAATCAGCCCCAGCATTTT; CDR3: CASSRDRGFSNQPQHF
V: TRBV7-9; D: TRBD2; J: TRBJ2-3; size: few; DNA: TGTGCCAGCAGCCGGACTAGCGGGAGTTCGGATACGCAGTATTTT; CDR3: CASSRTSGSSDTQYF
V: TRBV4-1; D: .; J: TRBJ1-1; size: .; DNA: TGCGCCAGCAGCCAAGATCTCACGGTTAACACTGAAGCTTTCTTT; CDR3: CASSQDLTVNTEAFF
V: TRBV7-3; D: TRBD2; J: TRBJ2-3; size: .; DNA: TGTGCCAGCAGCCTTACTAGCGGGAGGCCAGATACGCAGTATTTT; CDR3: CASSLTSGRPDTQYF
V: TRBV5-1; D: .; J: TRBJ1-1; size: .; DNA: TGCGCCAGCAGCTTGGTCCCGGTTGGGCAGAGCACTGAAGCTTTCTTT; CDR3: CASSLVPVGQSTEAFF
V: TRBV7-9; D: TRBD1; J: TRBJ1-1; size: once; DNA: TGTGCCAGCAGCCCCGACAGGGATCGAAACACTGAAGCTTTCTTT; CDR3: CASSPDRDRNTEAFF
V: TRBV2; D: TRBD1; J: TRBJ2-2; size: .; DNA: TGTGCCAGCTTTGCACAGAGGACAGGCATCGGGGAGCTGTTTTTT; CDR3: CASFAQRTGIGELFF
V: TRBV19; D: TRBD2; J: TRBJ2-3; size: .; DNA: TGTGCCAGTAGTATAGGGACTAGCGGGAGGGCCCGAGATACGCAGTATTTT; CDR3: CASSIGTSGRARDTQYF
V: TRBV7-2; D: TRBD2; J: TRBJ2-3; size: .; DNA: TGTGCCAGCAGCACGGGGGGGCCCTCAGATACGCAGTATTTT; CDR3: CASSTGGPSDTQYF
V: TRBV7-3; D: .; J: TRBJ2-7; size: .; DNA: TGTGCCAGCAGCCTCGGTAGGGCTTACGAGCAGTACTTC; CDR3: CASSLGRAYEQYF
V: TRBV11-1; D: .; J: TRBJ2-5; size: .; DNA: TGTGCCAGCAGCTGGACAGAAGAGACCCAGTACTTC; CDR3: CASSWTEETQYF
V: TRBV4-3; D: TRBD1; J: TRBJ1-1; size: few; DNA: TGCGCCAGCAGCCACCCTGGGACAGCTGAAGCTTTCTTT; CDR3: CASSHPGTAEAFF
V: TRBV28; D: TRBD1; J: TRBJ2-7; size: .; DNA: TGTGCCAGCAGTTCTCCGGGACAGGGGAATTACGAGCAGTACTTC; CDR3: CASSSPGQGNYEQYF
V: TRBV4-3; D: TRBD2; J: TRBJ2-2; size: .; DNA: TGCGCCAGCGGGAAGGGACTAGCGGGAGTGTACGCCGGGGAGCTGTTTTTT; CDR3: CASGKGLAGVYAGELFF
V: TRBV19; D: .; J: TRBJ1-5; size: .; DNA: TGTGCCAGTAGGGGCCGGGGGAATCAGCCCCAGCATTTT; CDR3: CASRGRGNQPQHF
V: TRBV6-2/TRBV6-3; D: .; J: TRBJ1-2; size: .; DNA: TGTGCCAGCAGTCCCTCAGAAACCTCCGTCGGCTACACCTTC; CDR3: CASSPSETSVGYTF
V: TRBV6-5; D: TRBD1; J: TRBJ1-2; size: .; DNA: TGTGCCAGCAGTATCCGGGACAGGGGTGGCTACACCTTC; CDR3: CASSIRDRGGYTF
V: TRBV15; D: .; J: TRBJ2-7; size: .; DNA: TGTGCCACCAGCAGAGATCATCTATACGAGCAGTACTTC; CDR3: CATSRDHLYEQYF
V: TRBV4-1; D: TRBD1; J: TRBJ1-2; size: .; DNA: TGCGCCAGCAGCCACCTTCCGGGACAGGGGGAAGCTAACTATGGCTACACCTTC; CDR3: CASSHLPGQGEANYGYTF
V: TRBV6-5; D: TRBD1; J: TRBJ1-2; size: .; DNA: TGTGCCAGCAGTCCAACACAGGGGCCGTACTATGGCTACACCTTC; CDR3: CASSPTQGPYYGYTF
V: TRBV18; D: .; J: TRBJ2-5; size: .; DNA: TGTGCCAGCTCATCTGCAGGGGTTCAAGAGACCCAGTACTTC; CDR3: CASSSAGVQETQYF
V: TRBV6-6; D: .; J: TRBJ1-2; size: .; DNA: TGTGCCAGCAGTTACCAGCCAGAAACTAACTATGGCTACACCTTC; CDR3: CASSYQPETNYGYTF
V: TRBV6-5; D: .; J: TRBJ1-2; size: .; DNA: TGTGCCAGCAGAATGGGGGTTCTCTATGGCTACACCTTC; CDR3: CASRMGVLYGYTF
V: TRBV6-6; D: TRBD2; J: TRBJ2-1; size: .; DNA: TGTGCCAGCATGGCGGGAGGGGCCAGCGAGCAGTTCTTC; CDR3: CASMAGGASEQFF
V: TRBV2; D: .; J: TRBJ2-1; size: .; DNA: TGTGCCAGCAGCTGGGATCCGGGGAATGAGCAGTTCTTC; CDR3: CASSWDPGNEQFF
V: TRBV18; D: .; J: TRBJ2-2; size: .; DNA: TGTGCCAGCTCACCACCGGGGACCGGGGAGCTGTTTTTT; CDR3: CASSPPGTGELFF
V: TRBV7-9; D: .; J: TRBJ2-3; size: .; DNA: TGTGCCAGCAGCCAGGGGTCAGATACGCAGTATTTT; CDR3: CASSQGSDTQYF
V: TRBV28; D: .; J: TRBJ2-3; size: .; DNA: TGTGCCAGCAGTTTAGGGGGCAACAAACTCGATACGCAGTATTTT; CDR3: CASSLGGNKLDTQYF
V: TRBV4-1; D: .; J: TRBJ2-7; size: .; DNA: TGCGCCAGCAGCCCCCCAGCCAGGGGATTACCCGGGTCCTACGAGCAGTACTTC; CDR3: CASSPPARGLPGSYEQYF
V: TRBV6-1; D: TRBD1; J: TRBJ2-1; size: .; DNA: TGTGCCAGCAGTGGGATCGGGACAGGTAACTTCAATGAGCAGTTCTTC; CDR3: CASSGIGTGNFNEQFF
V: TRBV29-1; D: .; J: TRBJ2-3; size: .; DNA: TGCGGGTGGGGCACAGATACGCAGTATTTT; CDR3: CGWGTDTQYF